This passage covers 19 T cell receptor beta chains from one sample sequenced in a study of CD8 T cells in Susac syndrome. Reverse transcription of about 0.45 to 1 ug RNA was carried out with random hexamers. Using its own MiXCR run on the immunoSEQ multiplex PCR reads, TCRdb lists one record per CDR3 protein. Of approximately 110,000 distinct CDR3 sequences in the sample, less than 97% were seen once. The sequenced sample was CD4+ T cells from PBMCs. The receptor set was obtained from a human donor in good health.

This clonotype has a single count. The chain carries TRBV5-1 and TRBJ1-3, with D possibly TRBD1 on 5 matching bases. This CDR3 region has 14 residues. The V gene's germline CDR1 is SGHRS and CDR2 YFSETQ. Trimming took off 4 bases at V and 4 bases at J, with 12 bases between the two ends. The CDR3 sequence is CASSPSGGGNTIYF. CDR3 nucleotide sequence: TGCGCCAGCAGCCCCTCTGGGGGAGGAAACACCATATATTTT.

To note about this clonotype: The junction differs from germline at one of its ends, possibly a read error. V and J are TRBV29-1 and TRBJ2-5; D is ambiguous. The V gene's germline CDR1 is SQVTM and CDR2 ANQGSEA. This CDR3 contains 13 residues. Written as DNA, the CDR3 is TGCAGCGTTCAAGAGGCAGCTAAGGAGACCCAGTACTTC. Its translation is CSVQEAAKETQYF.

This chain uses TRBV30 with TRBJ1-2; 7 bases are a match to TRBD1. The CDR3 covers 14 residues. V gave up 2 bases and J gave up 2 bases; unmatched junction bases: 5. Per the germline V gene, CDR1 is GTSNPN and CDR2 is SVGIG (reference sequence). CDR3 in DNA: TGTGCCTGGAGTAGACAGGGAACGAACTATGGCTACACCTTC. Its protein is CAWSRQGTNYGYTF.

The gene calls are TRBV27 and TRBJ1-2; TRBD1 matches 8 bases. Germline values: CDR1 MNHEY, CDR2 SMNVEV (reference sequence). The CDR3 totals 14 residues. With V trimmed by 2 bases and J by 5 bases, 4 bases remained unmatched. The CDR3 region is CASSLTTGVYGYTF. CDR3 nucleotide sequence: TGTGCCAGCAGTTTAACGACAGGGGTTTATGGCTACACCTTC.

In this sample, this clonotype turned up once. The rearrangement uses TRBV12-3 or TRBV12-4 and TRBJ1-5; no clear D gene. V was pared by 3 bases and J by 3 bases, with 6 bases between. CDR3 length: 13 amino acids. The CDR3 coding sequence is TGTGCCAGCAGTTTCCAGGACAATCAGCCCCAGCATTTT. Protein sequence: CASSFQDNQPQHF.

The rearrangement joins TRBV3-1 to TRBJ2-1; 8 bases align to TRBD2. The CDR3 is 16 amino acids. The V gene end was trimmed by 2 bases and the J gene end by 1 base; junction bases not matched to a gene: 4. CDR1 and CDR2 from the germline V gene are LGHDT and YNNKEL (reference sequence). CDR3 DNA: TGTGCCAGCAGCCAACTGCGGGAGGTTTCCTACAATGAGCAGTTCTTC. This encodes CASSQLREVSYNEQFF.

The chain joins TRBV6-5 to TRBJ1-1, with D uncertain. Trimming shortened V by 2 bases and J by 5 bases, and 15 bases separated the two germline ends. Germline CDR1 MNHEY, CDR2 SVGAGI. CDR3 length: 15 residues. DNA for the CDR3: TGTGCCAGCAGTTACGGGCGTATTACGGGAACTGAAGCTTTCTTT. It encodes CASSYGRITGTEAFF.

The chain is built from TRBV5-6 and TRBJ2-1; D gene uncertain. Germline CDR1 SGHDT, CDR2 YYEEEE. The CDR3 is 13 residues long. V was trimmed by 0 bases and J by 2 bases, leaving 3 bases between them. The chain's CDR3 is CASSLVPYNEQFF. The CDR3 coding sequence is TGTGCCAGCAGCTTGGTCCCCTACAATGAGCAGTTCTTC. Supplemented by reference TRBV5-6 and TRBJ2-1, the full variable domain reads DAGVTQSPTHLIKTRGQQVTLRCSPKSGHDTVSWYQQALGQGPQFIFQYYEEEERQRGNFPDRFSGHQFPNYSSELNVNALLLGDSALYLCASSLVPYNEQFFGPGTRLTVL.

The chain employs TRBV27 and TRBJ2-7; either TRBD1 or TRBD2 may fit D (5 bases each). Germline V lookup: CDR1 MNHEY, CDR2 SMNVEV (reference sequence). This CDR3 has 13 residues. The V end was cut by 5 bases, the J end by 3 bases, with 11 bases between. This CDR3 reads CASSPGPIYEQYF. For the CDR3, the DNA is TGTGCCAGCAGTCCGGGACCGATCTACGAGCAGTACTTC.

This clonotype was recorded a few times. V and J are TRBV29-1 and TRBJ2-7; no firm D call. V lost 0 bases and J 0 bases, leaving 15 bases between the germline ends. CDR1 is SQVTM, CDR2 ANQGSEA, per germline. This CDR3 is 16 amino acids long. The CDR3 region has the DNA TGCAGCGTTGAAGATGGCTGGTCAGGCGGCTCCTACGAGCAGTACTTC. Translation: CSVEDGWSGGSYEQYF.

This clonotype occurred once. The genes are TRBV18 and TRBJ2-1; 10 bases map to TRBD2. Germline V gene sequence: CDR1 KGHSH, CDR2 LQKENI. This CDR3 is 16 amino acids long. V trimming: 6 bases; J trimming: 7 bases; junction bases outside the gene matches: 12. CDR3 sequence reads: CASSSQRGGLGNEQFF. CDR3 nucleotides: TGTGCCAGCTCCTCGCAGCGGGGGGGCCTGGGGAATGAGCAGTTCTTC.

V usage is TRBV28 and J usage is TRBJ2-5, with TRBD2 identical over 8 bases. This CDR3 comprises 13 residues. Unmatched junction bases numbered 5, after V lost 6 bases and J lost 5 bases. Germline lookup yields CDR1 MDHEN and CDR2 SYDVKM. The CDR3 DNA sequence: TGTGCCAGCAGGGGAGCGGGAGTGGAGACCCAGTACTTC. This translates into CASRGAGVETQYF.

The rearrangement links TRBV29-1 to TRBJ2-1; 8 bases line up with TRBD1. J lost 10 bases, V lost 4 bases, and 15 bases had no gene match. This CDR3 is built from 15 residues. Germline-derived CDR1 and CDR2 are SQVTM and ANQGSEA. CDR3 region: CSVAKVQGGGGEQFF. In DNA form, the CDR3 reads TGCAGCGTTGCAAAAGTACAGGGGGGCGGAGGGGAGCAGTTCTTC.

The rearrangement links TRBV4-2 to TRBJ2-6; the D is unclear. V lost 4 bases and J lost 0, with 16 bases in between. Germline V gives CDR1 LGHNA, CDR2 YNFKEQ. This CDR3 contains 18 residues. Written as DNA, the CDR3 is TGTGCCAGCAGCCTCGTCGGGTCAGCTAACTCTGGGGCCAACGTCCTGACTTTC. Translation: CASSLVGSANSGANVLTF.

The chain recombines TRBV29-1 with TRBJ1-1; the match to TRBD1 covers 7 bases. The CDR3 spans 10 residues. V trimming: 7 bases; J trimming: 7 bases; junction bases outside the gene matches: 3. Germline lookup yields CDR1 SQVTM and CDR2 ANQGSEA. The DNA of the CDR3 is TGCAGCGCTAGGGACAGTGAAGCTTTCTTT. Translation gives CSARDSEAFF.

The V call is TRBV27, the J call TRBJ2-7, with 7 bases matching TRBD1. V lost 6 bases to trimming and J lost 3 bases; unmatched junction nucleotides: 11. The CDR3 consists of 15 residues. Germline CDR1 and CDR2: MNHEY and SMNVEV (reference sequence). DNA for the CDR3: TGTGCCAGCAGCCGACCGGGACAGAAATTCTACGAGCAGTACTTC. Its translation: CASSRPGQKFYEQYF.

The rearrangement joins TRBV5-1 to TRBJ2-4; D is uncertain. CDR1 is SGHRS, CDR2 YFSETQ, per germline. The CDR3 sequence is 15 residues long. V lost 0 bases and J lost 0, with 7 bases in between. CDR3 DNA sequence: TGCGCCAGCAGCTTGGCCTCGGTAGCCAAAAACATTCAGTACTTC. It translates to CASSLASVAKNIQYF.

The V call is TRBV19, the J call TRBJ1-5; the D gene is possibly TRBD1 (6 bases). This CDR3 spans 15 amino acids. Trimming cost V 6 bases and J 0 bases, with 12 bases left between them. Germline values: CDR1 LNHDA, CDR2 SQIVND (reference sequence). The CDR3 region has the DNA TGTGCCAGTAGACTTGACAGGTATAGCAATCAGCCCCAGCATTTT. As protein: CASRLDRYSNQPQHF.

V is TRBV20-1 and J is TRBJ1-5; D perhaps matches TRBD1 (6 bases). Germline CDR1 is DFQATT and CDR2 is SNEGSKA (reference sequence). The ends were cut back, 0 bases at V and 2 bases at J, with 11 bases in the middle. This CDR3 has 15 amino acids. Here the CDR3 DNA reads TGCAGTGCTAGAGATCAACAGGGTGGCAATCAGCCCCAGCATTTT. It specifies CSARDQQGGNQPQHF.